Presented here are 20 T cell receptor beta chains from one specimen sequenced in a study of blood T cell repertoires in COVID-19. Assay: immunoSEQ multiplex PCR; the TCRdb copy retains only in-frame clones and omits some. The sample has some 99,000 clones; approximately 90% are singletons. Sequenced material: peripheral blood. The receptors come from a man between 65 and 79 years old with acute or convalescent COVID-19.

This clone was seen a handful of times. The genes are TRBV30 and TRBJ2-3; TRBD2 agrees at 7 bases. From germline, CDR1 is GTSNPN and CDR2 SVGIG (reference sequence). The CDR3 spans 14 residues. J lost 2 bases, V lost 2 bases, and 4 bases had no gene match. DNA for the CDR3: TGTGCCTGGAGTCGACTAGCCTCCACAGATACGCAGTATTTT. Its translation: CAWSRLASTDTQYF.

This sequence joins TRBV27 and TRBJ1-1; 8 bases align to TRBD1. V gave up 3 bases and J gave up 9 bases; unmatched junction bases: 6. The CDR3 runs 13 residues. Germline CDR1 reads MNHEY; CDR2 reads SMNVEV (reference sequence). The CDR3 coding sequence is TGTGCCAGCAGTTTCGTGAGACAGGGGAAAGCTTTCTTT. It yields the protein CASSFVRQGKAFF.

The chain has TRBV5-1 and TRBJ2-7, with D perhaps TRBD1 (6 bases). The germline V gene encodes CDR1 SGHRS and CDR2 YFSETQ. There are 12 residues in the CDR3. Trimming removed 5 bases from V and 5 bases from J, with 11 bases in between. As DNA, the CDR3 is TGCGCCAGCAGAGGTCCAGGGGACGAGCAGTACTTC. Amino acids: CASRGPGDEQYF.

This clone was observed a single time. The chain has TRBV13 and TRBJ1-2, with TRBD1 matching 8 bases. J lost 4 bases, V lost 0 bases, and 13 bases had no gene match. Germline CDR1 and CDR2: PRHDT and FYEKMQ (reference sequence). The CDR3 consists of 18 residues. CDR3 region: CASSLGRRVGQGSYGYTF. The DNA of the CDR3 is TGTGCCAGCAGCTTAGGTCGGCGCGTCGGACAGGGTAGCTATGGCTACACCTTC.

J is TRBJ1-5 and V is TRBV28; no clear D gene. Trimming shortened V by 8 bases and J by 1 base, and 12 bases separated the two germline ends. Germline CDR1 MDHEN, CDR2 SYDVKM. The CDR3 extends over 14 amino acids. Here the CDR3 reads CASGLDASNQPQHF. The CDR3 DNA is TGTGCCAGCGGTCTAGACGCGAGCAATCAGCCCCAGCATTTT.

The chain is built from TRBV28 and TRBJ2-5, with 14 bases matching TRBD2. Germline lookup yields CDR1 MDHEN and CDR2 SYDVKM. The CDR3 contains 17 residues. Germline trimming cut 5 bases from V and 1 base from J; bases unmatched to any gene: 6. The CDR3 DNA reads TGTGCCAGCAGTCCAGGACTAGCGGGGGGTACCCAAGAGACCCAGTACTTC. Protein sequence: CASSPGLAGGTQETQYF. Combining the CDR3 with reference TRBV28 and TRBJ2-5 gives the whole variable domain DVKVTQSSRYLVKRTGEKVFLECVQDMDHENMFWYRQDPGLGLRLIYFSYDVKMKEKGDIPEGYSVSREKKERFSLILESASTNQTSMYLCASSPGLAGGTQETQYFGPGTRLLVL.

The chain couples TRBV3-1 (or the pseudogene TRBV3-2) to TRBJ1-1, with 7 bases aligning to TRBD1. Losses at the gene ends were 4 bases for V and 1 base for J; bases not matched to a gene: 9. This CDR3 has 16 amino acids. CDR1 and CDR2 (germline): LGHDT, YNNKEL (reference sequence). The CDR3 region has the DNA TGTGCCAGCAGCCGCATACCGGGACAGCGGAACACTGAAGCTTTCTTT. This encodes CASSRIPGQRNTEAFF.

The chain carries TRBV30 and TRBJ2-5; 8 bases line up with TRBD1. The CDR3 has 13 residues. Germline V lookup: CDR1 GTSNPN, CDR2 SVGIG (reference sequence). The V segment lost 3 bases and the J segment 4 bases; nucleotides outside the gene matches: 4. The CDR3 region has the DNA TGTGCCTGGAGACAGGGGGGCGGAGAGACCCAGTACTTC. Protein: CAWRQGGGETQYF.

The chain employs TRBV19 and TRBJ2-3; 8 bases are shared with TRBD2. Trimming cost V 6 bases and J 6 bases; bases outside gene matches: 11. CDR1 and CDR2 (germline): LNHDA, SQIVND (reference sequence). The CDR3 sequence is 15 residues long. DNA of the CDR3: TGTGCCAGTAGCCCCCAGGGGCGGGGGGCCGATACGCAGTATTTT. This gives the protein CASSPQGRGADTQYF.

This chain uses TRBV18 with TRBJ2-7; 9 nucleotides align to TRBD1. The CDR3 is 15 residues long. V was clipped by 5 bases and J by 3 bases; unmatched bases: 8. CDR1 KGHSH and CDR2 LQKENI come from the germline V gene. CDR3 DNA: TGTGCCAGCTCATCGCAACAGGGGGCCATCTACGAGCAGTACTTC. It codes for CASSSQQGAIYEQYF.

The V call is TRBV9, the J call TRBJ1-1; 7 nucleotides agree with TRBD1. The CDR3 contains 14 residues. Germline V gene sequence: CDR1 SGDLS, CDR2 YYNGEE. Losses at the gene ends were 0 bases for V and 7 bases for J; bases not matched to a gene: 6. CDR3 sequence: CASSVGGTALEAFF. The CDR3 coding sequence is TGTGCCAGCAGCGTAGGAGGGACAGCTCTTGAAGCTTTCTTT.

This chain connects TRBV19 to TRBJ1-1; 10 nucleotides match TRBD1. This CDR3 contains 13 residues. In germline, CDR1 is LNHDA, CDR2 SQIVND (reference sequence). Trimming removed 7 bases from V and 7 bases from J; junction bases left unmatched: 6. The CDR3 is CASIDRGQGEAFF. The CDR3 DNA sequence: TGTGCCAGTATAGACAGGGGGCAGGGTGAAGCTTTCTTT.

V and J are TRBV6-5 and TRBJ1-1, with 7 bases matching TRBD1. V gave up 7 bases and J gave up 5 bases; unmatched junction bases: 13. The germline V gene encodes CDR1 MNHEY and CDR2 SVGAGI. The CDR3 length is 15 residues. The CDR3 nucleotides read TGTGCCAGCACCCTACTACAGGGGCCCAGGACTGAAGCTTTCTTT. Translating gives CASTLLQGPRTEAFF.

This clone was counted once. This rearrangement joins TRBV3-1 (or the pseudogene TRBV3-2) to TRBJ2-2; 10 bases are shared with TRBD1. The germline gives CDR1 LGHDT, CDR2 YNNKEL (reference sequence). The ends lost 10 bases at V and 3 bases at J; junction bases unmatched: 8. CDR3 length equals 15 residues. CDR3 residues: CATLSGTGDTGELFF. CDR3 nucleotides: TGTGCCACCCTCTCCGGGACAGGGGACACCGGGGAGCTGTTTTTT.

This chain connects TRBV2 to TRBJ2-6, with D maybe TRBD2 (6 bases). The V gene's germline CDR1 is SNHLY and CDR2 FYNNEI. V was trimmed by 5 bases and J by 3 bases, leaving 11 bases between them. The CDR3 length is 15 residues. The CDR3 region is CASSSGGFGANVLTF. The CDR3 nucleotides are TGTGCCAGCAGTTCAGGAGGGTTTGGGGCCAACGTCCTGACTTTC.

The rearrangement joins TRBV2 to TRBJ1-4; 10 bases map to TRBD1. CDR1 is SNHLY, CDR2 FYNNEI, per germline. V lost 9 bases and J lost 5; bases outside the gene matches: 9. The length of the CDR3 is 15 residues. The DNA for the CDR3 is TGTGCCAGTATTCGACAGGGGGCCGGGAATGAAAAACTGTTTTTT. This gives the protein CASIRQGAGNEKLFF.

The rearrangement joins TRBV7-9 to TRBJ1-4, with D maybe TRBD1 (6 bases). Germline lookup yields CDR1 SEHNR and CDR2 FQNEAQ (reference sequence). CDR3 length: 14 residues. Deletions cut 2 bases from V and 7 bases from J, with 11 bases between. The CDR3 sequence: CASSLTNRVEKLFF. The CDR3 DNA sequence: TGTGCCAGCAGCTTAACTAACAGGGTTGAAAAACTGTTTTTT.

Only one count was recorded for this clone. V and J are TRBV5-6 and TRBJ1-2; TRBD1 is a possible D gene (6 bases). Trimming pared 6 bases from V and 3 bases from J, leaving 12 bases between. Germline V gene data show CDR1 as SGHDT and CDR2 as YYEEEE. This CDR3 is 13 amino acids long. CDR3 region: CASNKDRYYGYTF. CDR3 nucleotide sequence: TGTGCCAGCAACAAGGACAGATACTATGGCTACACCTTC. The full variable domain, in which reference TRBV5-6 and TRBJ1-2 provide the parts outside the CDR3, is DAGVTQSPTHLIKTRGQQVTLRCSPKSGHDTVSWYQQALGQGPQFIFQYYEEEERQRGNFPDRFSGHQFPNYSSELNVNALLLGDSALYLCASNKDRYYGYTFGSGTRLTVV.

This clone has a single count. This sequence joins TRBV5-6 and TRBJ1-1; D is perhaps TRBD1 (5 bases). Germline CDR1 SGHDT, CDR2 YYEEEE. Trimming took off 2 bases at V and 1 base at J, with 15 bases between the two ends. The CDR3 length is 16 residues. The CDR3 nucleotides are TGTGCCAGCAGCTTATACGCCAGGGATGAGAACACTGAAGCTTTCTTT. It translates to CASSLYARDENTEAFF.

This chain joins TRBV5-1 and TRBJ1-3; D perhaps matches TRBD1 (5 bases). Germline CDR1 reads SGHRS; CDR2 reads YFSETQ. The CDR3 runs 16 residues. V lost 2 bases to trimming and J lost 2 bases, with 14 bases between them. DNA for the CDR3: TGCGCCAGCAGCTTTGGGCAGGGCTTAACTGGAAACACCATATATTTT. Amino acid sequence: CASSFGQGLTGNTIYF.